This TCR beta chain comes out of a study of cytomegalovirus exposure and HLA in healthy donors. Study-level results: The authors enumerated roughly 180 TCR beta chains as linked to cytomegalovirus. Within an earlier analysis, most TCR beta V segments proved productive either about 87% or about 30% of the time. Reports state that TCR beta sequences accurately predicted most subjects' HLA-A and HLA-B alleles. Later on, an analysis found that several of the most significant clusters appeared to be linked to common viral pathogens, which included parvovirus B19.

Deletions cut 8 bases from V and 5 bases from J, with 8 bases between. The germline V gene encodes CDR1 MNHEY and CDR2 SVGAGI. This CDR3 is built from 11 residues. Of note for this clone: Its antigen is not known.

The PCR made use of 60 Vbeta and 13 Jbeta primers. Libraries were prepared by immunoSEQ multiplex PCR; TCRdb keeps only in-frame clonotypes and omits some of them. The sample consists of fewer than 200,000 clones, roughly 79% of them appearing once. The J gene is TRBJ2-3, the V gene TRBV6-5; D unresolved. The TCR originated in a woman in her 50s in good health and CMV-seronegative. Sequencing was carried out using PBMCs. The CDR3 DNA reads TGTGCCAGCGAGGTAGGAGATACGCAGTATTTT. Amino acids: CASEVGDTQYF.